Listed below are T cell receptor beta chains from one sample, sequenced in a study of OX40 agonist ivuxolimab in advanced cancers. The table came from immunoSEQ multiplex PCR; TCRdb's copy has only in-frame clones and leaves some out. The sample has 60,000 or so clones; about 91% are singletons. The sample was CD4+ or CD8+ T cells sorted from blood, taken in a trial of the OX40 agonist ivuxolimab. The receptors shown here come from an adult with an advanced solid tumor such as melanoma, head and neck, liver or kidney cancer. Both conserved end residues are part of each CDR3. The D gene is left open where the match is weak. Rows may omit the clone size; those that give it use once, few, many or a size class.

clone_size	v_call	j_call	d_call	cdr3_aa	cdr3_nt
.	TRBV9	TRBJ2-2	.	CASSVMSGDYTGELFF	TGTGCCAGCAGCGTAATGTCGGGGGATTACACCGGGGAGCTGTTTTTT
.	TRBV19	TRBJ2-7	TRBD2	CASSLYSGSSYEQYF	TGTGCCAGTAGTCTCTATAGCGGGAGCTCCTACGAGCAGTACTTC
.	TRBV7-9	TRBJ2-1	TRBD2	CASSLRGGFRNEQFF	TGTGCCAGCAGCTTGCGGGGGGGGTTTCGCAATGAGCAGTTCTTC
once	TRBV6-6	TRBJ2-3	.	CASSYRGGTDTQYF	TGTGCCAGCAGTTACAGGGGTGGCACAGATACGCAGTATTTT
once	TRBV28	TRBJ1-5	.	CASSLGRWSGEGNQPQHF	TGTGCCAGCAGTTTAGGTCGGTGGTCGGGTGAGGGAAATCAGCCCCAGCATTTT
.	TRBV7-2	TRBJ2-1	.	CASSLAGYSSYNEQFF	TGTGCCAGCAGCTTAGCGGGGTATAGCTCCTACAATGAGCAGTTCTTC
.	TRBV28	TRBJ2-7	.	CASSPQGYEQYF	TGTGCCAGCAGCCCCCAGGGCTACGAGCAGTACTTC
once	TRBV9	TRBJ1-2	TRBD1	CASSGTGGGYTF	TGTGCCAGCAGCGGGACAGGGGGTGGCTACACCTTC
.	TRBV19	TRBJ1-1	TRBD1	CASSMAGGDVNTEAFF	TGTGCCAGTAGTATGGCAGGGGGGGATGTGAACACTGAAGCTTTCTTT
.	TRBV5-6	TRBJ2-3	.	CASSPRATDTQYF	TGTGCCAGCAGTCCCAGGGCCACAGATACGCAGTATTTT
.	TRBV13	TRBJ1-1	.	CASSFLGQPNTEAFF	TGTGCCAGCAGCTTCCTGGGACAACCGAACACTGAAGCTTTCTTT
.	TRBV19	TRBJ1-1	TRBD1	CASSPWDRPRVDTEAFF	TGTGCCAGTAGTCCCTGGGACAGGCCCCGGGTTGACACTGAAGCTTTCTTT
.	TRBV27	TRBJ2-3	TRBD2	CASTAGLAGDTQYF	TGTGCCAGCACCGCGGGACTAGCGGGAGATACGCAGTATTTT
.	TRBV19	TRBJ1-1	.	CASSIYGTEAFF	TGTGCCAGTAGTATCTACGGCACTGAAGCTTTCTTT
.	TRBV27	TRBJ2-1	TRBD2	CASSLFPLTSDEQFF	TGTGCCAGCAGTTTATTCCCCCTAACTAGCGATGAGCAGTTCTTC
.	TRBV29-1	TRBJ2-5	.	CSVERRLTGVETQYF	TGCAGCGTTGAAAGACGGTTAACGGGGGTGGAGACCCAGTACTTC
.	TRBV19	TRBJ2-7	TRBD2	CASNPAAGGPYEQYF	TGTGCCAGTAACCCCGCAGCGGGAGGGCCCTACGAGCAGTACTTC
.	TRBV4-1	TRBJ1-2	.	CASSQTGFNYGYTF	TGCGCCAGCAGCCAAACAGGGTTTAACTATGGCTACACCTTC
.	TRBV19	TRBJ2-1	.	CASSIMSQGHNEQFF	TGTGCCAGTAGTATTATGTCCCAGGGGCACAATGAGCAGTTCTTC
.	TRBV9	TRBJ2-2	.	CASSVGRGLNTGELFF	TGTGCCAGCAGCGTAGGGAGGGGACTCAACACCGGGGAGCTGTTTTTT
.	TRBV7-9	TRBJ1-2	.	CASSLEMGADGYTF	TGTGCCAGCAGCTTAGAGATGGGGGCGGATGGCTACACCTTC
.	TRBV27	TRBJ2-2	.	CASSLGRNTGELFF	TGTGCCAGCAGTTTGGGCCGGAACACCGGGGAGCTGTTTTTT
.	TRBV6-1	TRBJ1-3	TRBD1	CASSETGGGGNTIYF	TGTGCCAGCAGTGAAACAGGGGGCGGTGGAAACACCATATATTTT
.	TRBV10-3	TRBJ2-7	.	CAISESGGYEQYF	TGTGCCATCAGTGAGTCTGGAGGCTACGAGCAGTACTTC
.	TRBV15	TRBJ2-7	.	CATSRERAEEQYF	TGTGCCACCAGCAGAGAAAGAGCGGAAGAGCAGTACTTC
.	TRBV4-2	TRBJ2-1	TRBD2	CASSQESGGSYNEQFF	TGTGCCAGCAGCCAAGAGAGCGGGGGCTCCTACAATGAGCAGTTCTTC
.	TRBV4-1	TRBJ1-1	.	CASSQPTEEVTEAFF	TGCGCCAGCAGCCAGCCGACAGAAGAGGTTACTGAAGCTTTCTTT
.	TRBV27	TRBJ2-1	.	CASSLSGGSSYNEQFF	TGTGCCAGCAGTTTATCAGGGGGGAGCTCCTACAATGAGCAGTTCTTC
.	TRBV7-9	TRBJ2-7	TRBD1	CASSLGDRGEHAYEQYF	TGTGCCAGCAGCTTAGGGGACAGGGGGGAACATGCCTACGAGCAGTACTTC
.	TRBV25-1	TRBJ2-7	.	CASSLTGYYEQYF	TGTGCCAGCAGCCTTACAGGGTACTACGAGCAGTACTTC